This TCR beta chain appears in the sequencing data of a study of T cells in Graves' hyperthyroidism and ophthalmopathy. Template material for amplifying TCR beta CDR3 regions consisted of RNA transcripts. HTBI primers were employed in a first-round RT-PCR of the TCR CDR3. TCRdb fed the multiplex PCR reads into MiXCR, producing one record per CDR3 protein. In the table there are hundreds of thousands of distinct CDR3 sequences, roughly 20% of which are singletons. In this sample, this clonotype turned up many times. Those with hyperthyroidism were 18 to 65 years old, newly diagnosed, and ill for under 2 months. Ahead of any ophthalmopathy symptoms, the blood sample was obtained at the first diagnosis of hyperthyroidism. PBMCs came from 10 ml fresh peripheral blood. Sequences were obtained from blood. This receptor was taken from a woman aged 45-65 years with Graves' hyperthyroidism that later progressed to Graves' ophthalmopathy.

This chain's CDR3 is CASRPLAGVSYEQYF. The CDR3 DNA is TGTGCCAGCAGACCTCTAGCGGGGGTCTCCTACGAGCAGTACTTC. This chain connects TRBV11-2 to TRBJ2-7; 10 positions match TRBD2. With V trimmed by 6 bases and J by 0 bases, 5 bases remained unmatched. Germline CDR1 and CDR2: SGHAT and FQNNGV. The CDR3 extends over 15 amino acids.